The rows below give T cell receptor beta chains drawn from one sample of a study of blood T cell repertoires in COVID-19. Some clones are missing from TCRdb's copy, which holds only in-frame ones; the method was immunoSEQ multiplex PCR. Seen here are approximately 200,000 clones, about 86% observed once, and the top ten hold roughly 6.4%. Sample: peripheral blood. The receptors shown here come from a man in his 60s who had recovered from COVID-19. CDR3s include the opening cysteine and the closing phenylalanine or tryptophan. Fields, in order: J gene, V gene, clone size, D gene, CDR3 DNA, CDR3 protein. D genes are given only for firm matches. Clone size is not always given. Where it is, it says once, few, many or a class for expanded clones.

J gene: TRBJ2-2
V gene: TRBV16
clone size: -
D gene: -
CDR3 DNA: TGTGCCAGCAGCCGAGAAAGTCCCGGGGAGCTGTTTTTT
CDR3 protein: CASSRESPGELFF

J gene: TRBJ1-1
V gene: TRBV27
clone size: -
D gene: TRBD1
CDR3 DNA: TGTGCCAGCAGCCTACAGGGGGGGTCCGTTGAAGCTTTCTTT
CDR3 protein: CASSLQGGSVEAFF

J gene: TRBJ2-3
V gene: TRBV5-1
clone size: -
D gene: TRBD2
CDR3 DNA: TGCGCCAGCAGCCCCGGGACTAGCGGGACAGATACGCAGTATTTT
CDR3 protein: CASSPGTSGTDTQYF

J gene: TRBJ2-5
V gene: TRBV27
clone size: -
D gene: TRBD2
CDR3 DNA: TGTGCCAGCTCCTCCTTCCCGTGGGAGGGCCTGAAAGAGACCCAGTACTTC
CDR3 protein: CASSSFPWEGLKETQYF

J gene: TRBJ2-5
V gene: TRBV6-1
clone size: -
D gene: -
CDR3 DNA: TGTGCCAGCAGTGAAGCACTATGGCGTGAGACCCAGTACTTC
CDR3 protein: CASSEALWRETQYF

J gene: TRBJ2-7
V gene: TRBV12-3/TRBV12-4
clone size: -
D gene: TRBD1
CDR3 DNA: TGTGCCAGCAGTGGACAGGGACGGTACGAGCAGTACTTC
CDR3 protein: CASSGQGRYEQYF

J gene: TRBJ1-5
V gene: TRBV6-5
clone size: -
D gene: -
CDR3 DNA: TGTGCCAGCAGACAGAGCAATCAGCCCCAGCATTTT
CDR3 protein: CASRQSNQPQHF

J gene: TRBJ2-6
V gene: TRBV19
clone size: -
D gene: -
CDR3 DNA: TGTGCCAGTACCCCTACCTGGACAGCTGGGGCCAACGTCCTGACTTTC
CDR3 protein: CASTPTWTAGANVLTF

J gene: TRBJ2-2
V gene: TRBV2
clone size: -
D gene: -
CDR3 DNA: TGTGCCAGCAGCCGGACTTTGAACACCGGGGAGCTGTTTTTT
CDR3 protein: CASSRTLNTGELFF

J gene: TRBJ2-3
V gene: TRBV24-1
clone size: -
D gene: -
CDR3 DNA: TGTGCCACCAGTGATTTTGCCGAGTCAGGGGCCAGCACAGATACGCAGTATTTT
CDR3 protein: CATSDFAESGASTDTQYF

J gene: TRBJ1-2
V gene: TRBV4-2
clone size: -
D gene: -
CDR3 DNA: TGTGCCAGCAGCCAAGACCTGGGCAGCGGCTACACCTTC
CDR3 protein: CASSQDLGSGYTF

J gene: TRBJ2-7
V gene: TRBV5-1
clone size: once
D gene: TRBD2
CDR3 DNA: TGCGCCAGCAGCCTGACTAGCGGGAGCTACGAGCAGTACTTC
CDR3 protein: CASSLTSGSYEQYF

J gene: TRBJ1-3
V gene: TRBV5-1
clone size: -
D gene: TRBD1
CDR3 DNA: TGCGCCAGCAGCTCCGGACAGGGTACTGGAAACACCATATATTTT
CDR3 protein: CASSSGQGTGNTIYF

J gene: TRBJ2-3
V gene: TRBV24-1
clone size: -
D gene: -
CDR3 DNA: TGTGCCACCAGTCCCCGGCCGGGCATGAGGGTGGCAGATACGCAGTATTTT
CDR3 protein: CATSPRPGMRVADTQYF

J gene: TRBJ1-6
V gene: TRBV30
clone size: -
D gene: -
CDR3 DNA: TGTGCCTGGAGTAATGGGGACTTCTATAATTCACCCCTCCACTTT
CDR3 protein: CAWSNGDFYNSPLHF

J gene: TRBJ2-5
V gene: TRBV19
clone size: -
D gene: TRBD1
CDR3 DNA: TGTGCCAGTAGTTCAACAGGGGGAATGGGAGAGACCCAGTACTTC
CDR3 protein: CASSSTGGMGETQYF

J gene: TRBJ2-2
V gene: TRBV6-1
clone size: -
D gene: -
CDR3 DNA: TGTGCCAGCAGTGAAGTTCTATCCGGGGAGCTGTTTTTT
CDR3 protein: CASSEVLSGELFF

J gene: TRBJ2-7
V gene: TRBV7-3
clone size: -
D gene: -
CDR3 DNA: TGTGCCAGCAGCCGAACCGCGGGACAGACATACGAGCAGTACTTC
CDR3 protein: CASSRTAGQTYEQYF